The sequence of this TCR beta chain was determined in a study of T cell repertoires in cytomegalovirus infection. Across the study: Public TCR beta signatures provided an indication of both CMV infection and a matching HLA type.

Only a few counts were recorded for this clonotype. Its antigen is not known. The junction had 9 bases not matched to a gene; V was cut back by 3 bases and J by 5 bases. Germline V gene data show CDR1 as MDHEN and CDR2 as SYDVKM. CDR3 length: 16 residues. Study-wide results and limits: Predominance within the ex vivo response was attributable to HLA-C-restricted CMV-specific TCR beta clonotypes. Identification of carriers of CMV plus the relevant HLA was achieved through cumulative public TCR beta family frequency.

TCRdb re-analysed the reads in MiXCR, keeping a single row per CDR3 protein. The sample records 200,000 to 250,000 distinct CDR3 sequences, 9% to 15% being singletons. The receptor was derived from a human donor in good health (CMV status not recorded). Some clones in this sample may be carry-over from other donors' samples. This chain connects TRBV28 to TRBJ2-3; 9 positions match TRBD2. The sequenced sample consisted of PBMCs. CDR3 nucleotides: TGTGCCAGCAGTTTCCCTCAGGCGGGAGGGATAGATACGCAGTATTTT. This gives the protein CASSFPQAGGIDTQYF.